This TCR beta chain was recovered during a study of T cell responses to AZD1222 COVID-19 vaccine. This CDR3 has 15 amino acids. Germline-derived CDR1 and CDR2 are KGHSH and LQKENI. V was cut by 6 bases and J by 0 bases, with 12 bases left in between. Study findings and constraints: Clonal diversity was possibly underestimated; the donors were predominantly white British and more often female. Sampled repertoires all dated from after the peak T cell response. Spike-specific TCRs gained breadth and depth after people received two AZD1222 doses.

Worth noting for this clone: The antigen remains undetermined.

The assay was immunoSEQ multiplex PCR, and TCRdb's table has in-frame clones only and misses some. The sample lists around 110,000 clones; roughly 85% were seen once. The TCR comes from an adult in good health. The sample here was peripheral blood, taken on day 0 of MenACWY control vaccination. The chain is built from TRBV18 and TRBJ1-3, with TRBD1 as a possible D gene (5 bases). The CDR3 sequence is CASSRGTLSGNTIYF. The CDR3, as DNA: TGTGCCAGCTCCCGCGGGACCCTCTCTGGAAACACCATATATTTT.